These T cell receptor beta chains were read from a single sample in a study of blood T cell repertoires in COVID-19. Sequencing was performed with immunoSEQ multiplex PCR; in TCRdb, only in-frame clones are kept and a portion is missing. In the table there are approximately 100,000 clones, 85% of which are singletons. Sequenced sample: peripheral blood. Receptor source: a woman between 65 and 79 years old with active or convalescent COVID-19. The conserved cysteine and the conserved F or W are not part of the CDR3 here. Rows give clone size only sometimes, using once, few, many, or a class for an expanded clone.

CDR3aa: ASSLASGAYEQY
j_gene: TRBJ2-7
abundance: -
v_gene: TRBV18

CDR3aa: ASSSSGNNEQF
j_gene: TRBJ2-1
abundance: -
v_gene: TRBV5-1

CDR3aa: ASSMSGGVFADREKLF
j_gene: TRBJ1-4
abundance: -
v_gene: TRBV19

CDR3aa: ASTQGDPFTDTQY
j_gene: TRBJ2-3
abundance: -
v_gene: TRBV5-1

CDR3aa: AWSRQGNSPLH
j_gene: TRBJ1-6
abundance: -
v_gene: TRBV30

CDR3aa: ASSPKTGGSLNEQF
j_gene: TRBJ2-1
abundance: -
v_gene: TRBV11-1

CDR3aa: ASSESEREGAQY
j_gene: TRBJ2-3
abundance: -
v_gene: TRBV10-1

CDR3aa: ASSVRTGVNEQF
j_gene: TRBJ2-1
abundance: -
v_gene: TRBV5-4

CDR3aa: ASSPSGANEKLF
j_gene: TRBJ1-4
abundance: -
v_gene: TRBV6-2/TRBV6-3

CDR3aa: SARLGRGQY
j_gene: TRBJ2-7
abundance: many
v_gene: TRBV20-1

CDR3aa: ASSPMGQGAYEQY
j_gene: TRBJ2-7
abundance: -
v_gene: TRBV18

CDR3aa: ASSVGGTSGGAWETQY
j_gene: TRBJ2-5
abundance: -
v_gene: TRBV9

CDR3aa: ASSPGGAGSDTQY
j_gene: TRBJ2-3
abundance: -
v_gene: TRBV7-2

CDR3aa: ASRTLDSNEKLF
j_gene: TRBJ1-4
abundance: -
v_gene: TRBV6-5

CDR3aa: ASSPTVRGSVGNTIY
j_gene: TRBJ1-3
abundance: -
v_gene: TRBV7-2

CDR3aa: ASAWDRGQPQH
j_gene: TRBJ1-5
abundance: -
v_gene: TRBV12-5

CDR3aa: AWKTGGNTEAF
j_gene: TRBJ1-1
abundance: -
v_gene: TRBV30

CDR3aa: ASSPRQFYEQY
j_gene: TRBJ2-7
abundance: once
v_gene: TRBV18

CDR3aa: SVDGGTDTQY
j_gene: TRBJ2-3
abundance: -
v_gene: TRBV29-1

CDR3aa: ASRETGSYEQY
j_gene: TRBJ2-7
abundance: -
v_gene: TRBV6-6

CDR3aa: ATSLSENTEAF
j_gene: TRBJ1-1
abundance: once
v_gene: TRBV15

CDR3aa: ASSLTSGDYNEQF
j_gene: TRBJ2-1
abundance: -
v_gene: TRBV28

CDR3aa: ASSYTLGTGGYEQY
j_gene: TRBJ2-7
abundance: few
v_gene: TRBV6-5

CDR3aa: ASSLSVAEYNEQF
j_gene: TRBJ2-1
abundance: once
v_gene: TRBV18

CDR3aa: ASSDPGGPYEQY
j_gene: TRBJ2-7
abundance: -
v_gene: TRBV6-1

CDR3aa: ASSLGGRVEKLF
j_gene: TRBJ1-4
abundance: -
v_gene: TRBV27

CDR3aa: ASSTGTGDYGYT
j_gene: TRBJ1-2
abundance: -
v_gene: TRBV4-3

CDR3aa: ASSLSSRDRIPNEQF
j_gene: TRBJ2-1
abundance: -
v_gene: TRBV7-6

CDR3aa: ASSPGTSGRRNTDTQY
j_gene: TRBJ2-3
abundance: -
v_gene: TRBV14

CDR3aa: AWRLTGVEQF
j_gene: TRBJ2-1
abundance: -
v_gene: TRBV30

CDR3aa: ASSLSLAGAYNEQF
j_gene: TRBJ2-1
abundance: -
v_gene: TRBV7-9

CDR3aa: ASSPGTQNTEAF
j_gene: TRBJ1-1
abundance: -
v_gene: TRBV7-3

CDR3aa: ASSKIGRDYNEQF
j_gene: TRBJ2-1
abundance: -
v_gene: TRBV21-1

CDR3aa: ASSPILGPEETQY
j_gene: TRBJ2-5
abundance: -
v_gene: TRBV18

CDR3aa: ASSFLTSGGTDTQY
j_gene: TRBJ2-3
abundance: -
v_gene: TRBV7-9

CDR3aa: ASSSLTGGQQY
j_gene: TRBJ2-7
abundance: -
v_gene: TRBV7-2

CDR3aa: ASSPRLAFEDNEQF
j_gene: TRBJ2-1
abundance: once
v_gene: TRBV9

CDR3aa: ATSAQTGKGSDTQY
j_gene: TRBJ2-3
abundance: -
v_gene: TRBV24-1

CDR3aa: ASSLGHKDTQY
j_gene: TRBJ2-3
abundance: -
v_gene: TRBV7-2

CDR3aa: ASSKRVGQGGTDTQY
j_gene: TRBJ2-3
abundance: few
v_gene: TRBV21-1

CDR3aa: ASSANSDRRSNQPQH
j_gene: TRBJ1-5
abundance: -
v_gene: TRBV7-2

CDR3aa: ASSLMGLAGGFSYNEQF
j_gene: TRBJ2-1
abundance: few
v_gene: TRBV11-3

CDR3aa: ASSQPGLAYNEQF
j_gene: TRBJ2-1
abundance: -
v_gene: TRBV7-9

CDR3aa: ASSKRQGANTEAF
j_gene: TRBJ1-1
abundance: few
v_gene: TRBV5-1

CDR3aa: ASKHPTSEAGNTIY
j_gene: TRBJ1-3
abundance: -
v_gene: TRBV19

CDR3aa: ASERGGTGDYEQY
j_gene: TRBJ2-7
abundance: few
v_gene: TRBV7-2

CDR3aa: ASSQVSGLSSYNEQF
j_gene: TRBJ2-1
abundance: -
v_gene: TRBV3-1/TRBV3-2

CDR3aa: ASSLGTGLNTEAF
j_gene: TRBJ1-1
abundance: -
v_gene: TRBV7-9

CDR3aa: ASSQYNNQPQH
j_gene: TRBJ1-5
abundance: -
v_gene: TRBV11-2

CDR3aa: ASSERAGGEGYGYT
j_gene: TRBJ1-2
abundance: -
v_gene: TRBV6-1

CDR3aa: ASSFHEGGTDTQY
j_gene: TRBJ2-3
abundance: -
v_gene: TRBV11-3

CDR3aa: ASSESQGPYGYT
j_gene: TRBJ1-2
abundance: -
v_gene: TRBV2

CDR3aa: ASSLKEGASEKLF
j_gene: TRBJ1-4
abundance: -
v_gene: TRBV5-4

CDR3aa: ASSLGQTNTEAF
j_gene: TRBJ1-1
abundance: -
v_gene: TRBV28

CDR3aa: ASSPPAGWTAGELF
j_gene: TRBJ2-2
abundance: -
v_gene: TRBV18